This T cell receptor (beta chain) appears in the sequencing data of a study of cytomegalovirus exposure and HLA in healthy donors. Study as a whole: Of 300 to 500 genotyped donors, 80% to 85% grouped in the Caucasian-associated ancestry cluster.

Study-level points and caveats: As confirmed in vitro, three CMV-associated chains were specific for CMV antigens.

PCR primers comprised 60 Vbeta and 13 Jbeta primers. Profiling relied on immunoSEQ multiplex PCR, and the TCRdb table lists in-frame clones only, not all of them. The profile shows around 190,000 clones, approximately 80% of them singletons. V was pared by 4 bases and J by 2 bases, with 5 bases of the junction left unmatched. The CDR3 sequence is 15 residues long. CDR1 is SGHTA and CDR2 is FQGNSA in the germline V gene. To note about this clone: Its specificity is unknown.

Sequencing was performed on PBMCs. This sequence originates from a female donor in good health and CMV-seronegative. V and J are TRBV7-2 and TRBJ2-7; TRBD1 matches at 10 bases. Here the CDR3 reads CASSSGTGVTYEQYF. DNA for the CDR3: TGTGCCAGCAGCTCCGGGACAGGGGTTACCTACGAGCAGTACTTC.